These 5 T cell receptor beta chains share one sample of origin, sequenced in a study of cytomegalovirus exposure and HLA in healthy donors. In the PCR, 60 Vbeta and 13 Jbeta primers were used. Libraries were prepared by immunoSEQ multiplex PCR; TCRdb keeps only in-frame clonotypes and omits some of them. The sample gives approximately 210,000 clones, around 74% of which show up once; roughly 1.5% is in the top ten. Material for sequencing was PBMCs. The receptors were sampled from a girl under 18 in good health and CMV-seropositive.

The rearrangement joins TRBV5-1 to TRBJ1-1; a weak D match, TRBD1 (5 bases). This CDR3 has 13 residues. CDR1 is SGHRS, CDR2 YFSETQ, per germline. V was trimmed by 0 bases and J by 4 bases, leaving 7 bases between them. CDR3 amino acids: CASSLEGATEAFF. The CDR3 DNA reads as TGCGCCAGCAGCTTGGAAGGGGCCACTGAAGCTTTCTTT.

This clone was observed once. This chain links TRBV4-2 with TRBJ2-3; 8 nucleotides line up with TRBD1. V lost 3 bases, J lost 2 bases, and 4 bases stayed unmatched. This CDR3 is built from 15 residues. The germline V gene has CDR1 LGHNA and CDR2 YNFKEQ. The CDR3 protein is CASSQGTGPTDTQYF. CDR3 nucleotides: TGTGCCAGCAGCCAGGGGACAGGACCCACAGATACGCAGTATTTT.

The chain has TRBV7-8 and TRBJ2-7, with 9 bases fitting TRBD1. This CDR3 is 14 amino acids long. The V gene's germline CDR1 is SGHVS and CDR2 FQNEAQ. V was pared by 4 bases and J by 7 bases, with 8 bases of the junction left unmatched. CDR3 DNA: TGTGCCAGCAGCTGGGGGTCGACAGGGGGGGAGCAGTACTTC. It yields the protein CASSWGSTGGEQYF.

V is TRBV5-4 and J is TRBJ2-7, with 7 nucleotides matching TRBD1. The CDR3 loop spans 16 amino acids. V lost 4 bases, J lost 3 bases, and 13 bases stayed unmatched. Germline CDR1 SGHNT, CDR2 YYREEE (reference sequence). CDR3: CASSVTTGNFGYEQYF. The CDR3 coding sequence is TGTGCCAGCAGCGTCACGACAGGGAACTTCGGCTACGAGCAGTACTTC.

The V call is TRBV6-5, the J call TRBJ2-7; 7 bases map to TRBD1. The CDR3 extends over 15 amino acids. The germline gives CDR1 MNHEY, CDR2 SVGAGI. J was trimmed by 2 bases and V by 0 bases; bases with no gene match: 4. In nucleotides, the CDR3 is TGTGCCAGCAGTTACTCGACAGGGATACCCTACGAGCAGTACTTC. Protein: CASSYSTGIPYEQYF.